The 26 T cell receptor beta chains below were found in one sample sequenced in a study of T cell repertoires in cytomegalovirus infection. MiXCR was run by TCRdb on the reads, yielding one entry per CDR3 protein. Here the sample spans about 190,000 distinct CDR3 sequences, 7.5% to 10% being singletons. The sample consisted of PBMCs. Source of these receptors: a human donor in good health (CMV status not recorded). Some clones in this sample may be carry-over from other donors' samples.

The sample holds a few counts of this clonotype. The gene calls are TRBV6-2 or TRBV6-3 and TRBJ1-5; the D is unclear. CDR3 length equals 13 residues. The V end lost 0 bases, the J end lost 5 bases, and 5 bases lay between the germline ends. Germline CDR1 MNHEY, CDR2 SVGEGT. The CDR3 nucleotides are TGTGCCAGCAGTTACTCCGGGTATCAGCCCCAGCATTTT. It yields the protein CASSYSGYQPQHF.

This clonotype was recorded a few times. The CDR3 protein is CAISDEGGSYEQYF. The CDR3 nucleotides read TGTGCCATCAGTGATGAGGGAGGGTCCTACGAGCAGTACTTC. The chain employs TRBV10-3 and TRBJ2-7, with 7 nucleotides matching TRBD2. V shed 3 bases, J shed 1 base, and the junction held 3 bases outside the gene matches. The CDR3 sequence is 14 residues long. Germline V gives CDR1 ENHRY, CDR2 SYGVKD.

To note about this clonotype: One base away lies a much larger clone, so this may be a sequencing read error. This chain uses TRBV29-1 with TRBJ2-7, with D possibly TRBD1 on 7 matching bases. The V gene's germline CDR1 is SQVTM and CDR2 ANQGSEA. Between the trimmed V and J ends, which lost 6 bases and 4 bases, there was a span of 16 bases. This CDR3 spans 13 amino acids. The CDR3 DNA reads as TGCAGCGTGGAGGGACAGTGGGATTACGAGCAGTACTTC. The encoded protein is CSVEGQWDYEQYF.

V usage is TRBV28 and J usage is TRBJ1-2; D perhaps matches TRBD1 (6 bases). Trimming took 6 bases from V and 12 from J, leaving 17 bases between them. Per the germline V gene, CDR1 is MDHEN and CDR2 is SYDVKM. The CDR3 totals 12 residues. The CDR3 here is CASRPSWGANTF. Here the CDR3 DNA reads TGTGCCAGCAGACCCTCCTGGGGGGCAAACACCTTC.

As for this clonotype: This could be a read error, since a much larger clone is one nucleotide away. CDR3 DNA: TGTGCCAGCAGTTACTCGAGAGGGAACGGTGGCAATCAGCCCCAGCGTTTT. Its translation: CASSYSRGNGGNQPQRF. This chain uses TRBV6-2 or TRBV6-3 with TRBJ1-5, with D unclear. Germline CDR1 and CDR2: MNHEY and SVGEGT. This CDR3 comprises 17 residues.

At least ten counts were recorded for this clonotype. The CDR3 DNA reads as TGTGCCAGCAGTGTGGCCTCGGGCACTGAAGCTTTCTTT. Protein: CASSVASGTEAFF. This rearrangement joins TRBV12-3 or TRBV12-4 to TRBJ1-1; D unresolved. CDR3 size: 13 residues. Trimming cost V 5 bases and J 4 bases, with 11 bases left between them.

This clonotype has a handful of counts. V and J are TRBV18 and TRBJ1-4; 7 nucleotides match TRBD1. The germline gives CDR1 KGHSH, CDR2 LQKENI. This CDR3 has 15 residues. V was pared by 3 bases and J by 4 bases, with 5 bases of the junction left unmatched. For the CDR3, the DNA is TGTGCCAGCTCACCCGACAGGGAATATAATGAAAAACTGTTTTTT. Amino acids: CASSPDREYNEKLFF. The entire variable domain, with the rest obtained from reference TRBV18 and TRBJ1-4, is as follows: NAGVMQNPRHLVRRRGQEARLRCSPMKGHSHVYWYRQLPEEGLKFMVYLQKENIIDESGMPKERFSAEFPKEGPSILRIQQVVRGDSAAYFCASSPDREYNEKLFFGSGTQLSVL.

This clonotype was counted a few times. CDR3 sequence: CAISDEAVQGDEQFF. Here the CDR3 DNA reads TGTGCCATCAGTGACGAGGCAGTTCAAGGCGATGAGCAGTTCTTC. V usage is TRBV10-3 and J usage is TRBJ2-1; D remains unclear. With 3 bases removed from V and 8 bases from J, the gap between germline ends came to 17 bases. Germline V gene lookup returns CDR1 ENHRY and CDR2 SYGVKD. The CDR3 contains 15 residues.

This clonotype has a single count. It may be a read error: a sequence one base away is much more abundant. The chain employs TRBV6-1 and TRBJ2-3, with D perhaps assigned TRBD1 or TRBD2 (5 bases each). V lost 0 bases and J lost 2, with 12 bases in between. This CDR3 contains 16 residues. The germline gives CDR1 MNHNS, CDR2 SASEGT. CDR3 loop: CASSEASGTHTDTQYF. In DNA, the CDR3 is TGTGCCAGCAGTGAAGCCTCCGGGACCCACACAGATACGCAGTATTTT.

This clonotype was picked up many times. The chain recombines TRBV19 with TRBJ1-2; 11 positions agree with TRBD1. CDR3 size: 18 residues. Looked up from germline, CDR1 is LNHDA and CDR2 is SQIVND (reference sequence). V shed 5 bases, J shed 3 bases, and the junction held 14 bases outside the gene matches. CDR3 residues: CASSSSSGTGGSDYGYTF. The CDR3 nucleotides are TGTGCCAGTAGTTCCTCCTCCGGGACAGGGGGGAGCGACTATGGCTACACCTTC. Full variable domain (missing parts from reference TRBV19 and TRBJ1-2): DGGITQSPKYLFRKEGQNVTLSCEQNLNHDAMYWYRQDPGQGLRLIYYSQIVNDFQKGDIAEGYSVSREKKESFPLTVTSAQKNPTAFYLCASSSSSGTGGSDYGYTFGSGTRLTVV.

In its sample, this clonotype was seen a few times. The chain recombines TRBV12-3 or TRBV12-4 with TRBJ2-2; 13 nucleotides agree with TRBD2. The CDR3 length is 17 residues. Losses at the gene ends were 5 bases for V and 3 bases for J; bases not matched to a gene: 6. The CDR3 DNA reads TGTGCCAGCAGTGTACCGGGACTAGCGGGACACACCGGGGAGCTGTTTTTT. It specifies CASSVPGLAGHTGELFF.

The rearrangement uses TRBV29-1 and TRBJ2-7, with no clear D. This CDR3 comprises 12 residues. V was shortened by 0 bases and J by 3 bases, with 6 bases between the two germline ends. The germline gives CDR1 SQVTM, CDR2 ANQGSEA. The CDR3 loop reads CSVEENGYEQYF. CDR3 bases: TGCAGCGTTGAAGAGAATGGCTACGAGCAGTACTTC.

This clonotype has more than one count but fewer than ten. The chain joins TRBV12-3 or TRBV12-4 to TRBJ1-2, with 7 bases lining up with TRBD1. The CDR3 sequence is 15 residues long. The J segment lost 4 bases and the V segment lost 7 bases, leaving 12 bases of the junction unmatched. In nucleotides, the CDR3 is TGTGCCAGCACCGACCCAGGGGGAGGGGTCTATGGCTACACCTTC. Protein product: CASTDPGGGVYGYTF.

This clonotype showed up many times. CDR3 nucleotides: TGCAGCGTTGATAATTCAGGACAGGGACAAGAGACCCAGTACTTC. As protein: CSVDNSGQGQETQYF. The chain uses TRBV29-1 and TRBJ2-5, with 8 bases fitting TRBD1. Unmatched junction bases numbered 8, after V lost 3 bases and J lost 2 bases. This CDR3 contains 15 residues. Germline V gene lookup returns CDR1 SQVTM and CDR2 ANQGSEA.

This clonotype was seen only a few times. The DNA for the CDR3 is TGTGCCAGCAGTCGTAGCGGGCCTTCCTACAATGAGCAGTTCTTC. It specifies CASSRSGPSYNEQFF. J is TRBJ2-1 and V is TRBV9; 7 bases fit TRBD2. Unmatched junction bases numbered 6, after V lost 5 bases and J lost 1 base. This CDR3 has 15 residues. Germline lookup yields CDR1 SGDLS and CDR2 YYNGEE.

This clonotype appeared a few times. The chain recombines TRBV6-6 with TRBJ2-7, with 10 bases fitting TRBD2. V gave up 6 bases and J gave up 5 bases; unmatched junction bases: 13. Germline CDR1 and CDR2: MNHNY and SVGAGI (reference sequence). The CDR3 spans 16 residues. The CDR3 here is CASRYGATSGHDEQYF. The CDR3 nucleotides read TGTGCCAGCAGATACGGGGCGACTAGCGGGCATGACGAGCAGTACTTC.

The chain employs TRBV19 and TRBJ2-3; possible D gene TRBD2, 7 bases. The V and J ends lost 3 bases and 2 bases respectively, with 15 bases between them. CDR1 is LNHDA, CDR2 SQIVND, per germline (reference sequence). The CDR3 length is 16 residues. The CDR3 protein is CASSMLAGANTDTQYF. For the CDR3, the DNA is TGTGCCAGTAGTATGCTGGCGGGGGCGAACACAGATACGCAGTATTTT.

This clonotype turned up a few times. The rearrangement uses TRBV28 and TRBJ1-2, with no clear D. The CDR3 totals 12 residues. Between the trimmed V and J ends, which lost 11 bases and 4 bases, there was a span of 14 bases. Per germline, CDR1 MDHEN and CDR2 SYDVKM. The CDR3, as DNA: TGTGCCGCGGGCCGGTCCCTCTATGGCTACACCTTC. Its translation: CAAGRSLYGYTF.

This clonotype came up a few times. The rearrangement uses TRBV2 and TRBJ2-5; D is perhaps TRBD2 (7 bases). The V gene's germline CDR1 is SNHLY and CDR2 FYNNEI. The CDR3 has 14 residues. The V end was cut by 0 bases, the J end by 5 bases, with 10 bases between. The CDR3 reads CASSEAGGGETQYF. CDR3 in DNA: TGTGCCAGCAGTGAAGCGGGCGGGGGCGAGACCCAGTACTTC.

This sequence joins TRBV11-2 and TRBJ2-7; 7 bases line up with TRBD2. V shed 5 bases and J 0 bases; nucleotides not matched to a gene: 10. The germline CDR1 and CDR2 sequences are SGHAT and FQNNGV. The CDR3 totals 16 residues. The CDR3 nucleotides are TGTGCCAGCAGCCCGATCAGACTAGCACTCTCCTACGAGCAGTACTTC. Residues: CASSPIRLALSYEQYF.

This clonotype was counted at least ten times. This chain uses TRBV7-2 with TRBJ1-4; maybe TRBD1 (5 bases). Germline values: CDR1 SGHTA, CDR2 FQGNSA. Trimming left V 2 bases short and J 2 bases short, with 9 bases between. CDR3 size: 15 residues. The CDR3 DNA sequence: TGTGCCAGCAGCTTACGGGGGTCTACTAATGAAAAACTGTTTTTT. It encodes CASSLRGSTNEKLFF.

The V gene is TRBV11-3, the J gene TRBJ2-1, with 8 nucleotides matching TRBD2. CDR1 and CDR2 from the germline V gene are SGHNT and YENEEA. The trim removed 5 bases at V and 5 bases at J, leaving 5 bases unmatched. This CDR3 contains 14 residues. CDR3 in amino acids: CASSPSGSHNEQFF. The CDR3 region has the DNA TGTGCCAGCAGCCCCAGCGGGAGTCACAATGAGCAGTTCTTC.

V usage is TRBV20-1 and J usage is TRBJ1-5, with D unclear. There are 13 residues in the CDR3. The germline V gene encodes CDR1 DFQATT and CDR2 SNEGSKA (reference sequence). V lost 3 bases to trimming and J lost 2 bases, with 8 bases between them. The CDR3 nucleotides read TGCAGTGCTAGGGACGGACGCAATCAGCCCCAGCATTTT. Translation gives CSARDGRNQPQHF.

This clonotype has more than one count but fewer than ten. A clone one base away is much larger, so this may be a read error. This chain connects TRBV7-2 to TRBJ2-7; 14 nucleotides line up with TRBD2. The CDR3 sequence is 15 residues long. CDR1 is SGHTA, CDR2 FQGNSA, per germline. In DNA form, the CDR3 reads TGTGACAGCAGCGGGACTAGCGGGAGTTTTTCCGAGCAGTACTTC. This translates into CDSSGTSGSFSEQYF.

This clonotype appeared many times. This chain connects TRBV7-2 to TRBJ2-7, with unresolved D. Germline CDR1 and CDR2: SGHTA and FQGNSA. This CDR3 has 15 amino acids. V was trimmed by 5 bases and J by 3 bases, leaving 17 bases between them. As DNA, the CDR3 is TGTGCCAGCAGCCTGAACACGGGCACGAGCTACGAGCAGTACTTC. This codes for CASSLNTGTSYEQYF.

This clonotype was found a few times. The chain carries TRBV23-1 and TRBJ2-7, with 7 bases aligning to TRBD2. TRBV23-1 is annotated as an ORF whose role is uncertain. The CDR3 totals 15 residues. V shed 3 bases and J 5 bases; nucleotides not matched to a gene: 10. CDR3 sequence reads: CASSQTREYGDEQYF. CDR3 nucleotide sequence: TGCGCCAGCAGTCAGACGCGGGAGTACGGCGACGAGCAGTACTTC.